These 17 T cell receptor beta chains were all obtained from the same sample, sequenced in a study of OX40 agonist ivuxolimab in advanced cancers. Method: immunoSEQ multiplex PCR; TCRdb's copy keeps in-frame clones and lacks some. The top ten clones hold approximately 1.2% of a sample with some 70,000 clones, about 80% of them seen once. This material consisted of CD4+ or CD8+ T cells sorted from blood, taken in a trial of the OX40 agonist ivuxolimab. All receptors come from an adult with an advanced solid tumor such as melanoma, head and neck, liver or kidney cancer.

The chain employs TRBV2 and TRBJ1-5, with TRBD1 as a possible D gene (5 bases). Deletions cut 0 bases from V and 3 bases from J, with 9 bases between. This CDR3 is built from 15 residues. The germline gives CDR1 SNHLY, CDR2 FYNNEI. The CDR3 region has the DNA TGTGCCAGCAGTGAAGCCCAGACAGCCAATCAGCCCCAGCATTTT. This encodes CASSEAQTANQPQHF.

This clone was seen a handful of times. The chain carries TRBV10-3 and TRBJ1-2; possibly TRBD1 for D (6 bases). This CDR3 is built from 13 residues. CDR1 and CDR2 from the germline V gene are ENHRY and SYGVKD. V lost 8 bases, J lost 1 base, and 11 bases lay in between. The CDR3 nucleotides read TGTGCCATCTACTCACAGGGTAACTATGGCTACACCTTC. It translates to CAIYSQGNYGYTF.

The chain couples TRBV7-9 to TRBJ1-6; D might be TRBD1 (5 bases). From germline, CDR1 is SEHNR and CDR2 FQNEAQ (reference sequence). The CDR3 contains 13 residues. V gave up 7 bases and J gave up 13 bases, with 17 bases separating them. The CDR3: CASTPVGDRPLHF. CDR3 DNA sequence: TGTGCCAGCACCCCAGTAGGGGACCGGCCCCTCCACTTT.

V usage is TRBV7-8 and J usage is TRBJ1-5, with a tentative D call TRBD1 (6 bases). Looked up from germline, CDR1 is SGHVS and CDR2 is FQNEAQ. CDR3 length equals 15 residues. V was pared by 1 base and J by 2 bases, with 9 bases between. Here the CDR3 reads CASSLEGGRNQPQHF. The DNA of the CDR3 is TGTGCCAGCAGCTTAGAGGGGGGACGCAATCAGCCCCAGCATTTT.

The V gene is TRBV5-4, the J gene TRBJ1-1; 11 nucleotides agree with TRBD1. V was clipped by 4 bases and J by 7 bases; unmatched bases: 6. Germline loops: CDR1 SGHNT, CDR2 YYREEE (reference sequence). The CDR3 sequence is 14 residues long. The CDR3 is CASSATGTGGEAFF. CDR3 nucleotide sequence: TGTGCCAGCAGCGCGACCGGGACAGGGGGTGAAGCTTTCTTT.

The rearrangement links TRBV7-9 to TRBJ1-3; 8 bases align to TRBD1. CDR3 length: 16 amino acids. The germline V gene has CDR1 SEHNR and CDR2 FQNEAQ (reference sequence). V lost 5 bases, J lost 0 bases, and 6 bases stayed unmatched. The CDR3 coding sequence is TGTGCCAGCAGCACCGGGACAGGAAACTCTGGAAACACCATATATTTT. This encodes CASSTGTGNSGNTIYF.

V is TRBV19 and J is TRBJ1-2; D is ambiguous. The CDR3 spans 14 residues. Trimming removed 4 bases from V and 2 bases from J, with 11 bases in between. From germline, CDR1 is LNHDA and CDR2 SQIVND (reference sequence). The DNA of the CDR3 is TGTGCCAGTAGTACGGGCAGAGCCAACTATGGCTACACCTTC. This sequence encodes CASSTGRANYGYTF.

The rearrangement joins TRBV2 to TRBJ1-1, with D unclear. The CDR3 consists of 14 residues. The germline V gene has CDR1 SNHLY and CDR2 FYNNEI. V lost 7 bases to trimming and J lost 3 bases, with 15 bases between them. The CDR3 bases are TGTGCCAGCATAGGGTTTGATTGGGACACTGAAGCTTTCTTT. This encodes CASIGFDWDTEAFF.

For this clone: Other DNA sequences in this sample translate to the same CDR3. The chain uses TRBV10-3 and TRBJ1-5; possibly TRBD1 for D (5 bases). CDR1 is ENHRY and CDR2 is SYGVKD in the germline V gene. The CDR3 is 12 residues long. Trimming removed 2 bases at V and 6 bases at J, with 5 bases between. CDR3 DNA: TGTGCCATCAGTGAGAGGGGTCAGCCCCAGCATTTT. Translating gives CAISERGQPQHF.

This clone has only one observation. The J gene is TRBJ2-2, the V gene TRBV9; 10 bases are shared with TRBD2. With 0 bases clipped from V and 5 bases from J, the junction kept 7 bases outside the gene matches. The germline V gene has CDR1 SGDLS and CDR2 YYNGEE. The CDR3 consists of 17 residues. CDR3 in DNA: TGTGCCAGCAGCGTAGGGGCTAGCGGGGGACAAACCGGGGAGCTGTTTTTT. Protein: CASSVGASGGQTGELFF. Complete variable domain (other parts from reference TRBV9 and TRBJ2-2): DSGVTQTPKHLITATGQRVTLRCSPRSGDLSVYWYQQSLDQGLQFLIQYYNGEERAKGNILERFSAQQFPDLHSELNLSSLELGDSALYFCASSVGASGGQTGELFFGEGSRLTVL.

The chain joins TRBV2 to TRBJ1-1, with 7 bases lining up with TRBD1. The CDR3 has 16 amino acids. The trim removed 2 bases at V and 1 base at J, leaving 7 bases unmatched. The germline V gene has CDR1 SNHLY and CDR2 FYNNEI. The CDR3 nucleotides read TGTGCCAGCAGTGAAAGAGGGGGCGCAGGGAACACTGAAGCTTTCTTT. Its translation is CASSERGGAGNTEAFF.

The chain is built from TRBV29-1 and TRBJ2-2; tentatively, D is TRBD2 (6 bases). Trimming took off 7 bases at V and 6 bases at J, with 18 bases between the two ends. Germline CDR1 is SQVTM and CDR2 is ANQGSEA. The CDR3 sequence is 14 residues long. In DNA form, the CDR3 reads TGCAGCGCTTCCGGGACTCAAGAATCCGGGGAGCTGTTTTTT. Its protein product is CSASGTQESGELFF.

The genes are TRBV6-6 and TRBJ2-3, with 11 bases that match TRBD2. V was clipped by 6 bases and J by 1 base; unmatched bases: 3. The CDR3 contains 15 residues. CDR1 is MNHNY and CDR2 is SVGAGI in the germline V gene (reference sequence). The CDR3 sequence: CASSQLAGGTDTQYF. The CDR3, as DNA: TGTGCCAGCAGCCAACTAGCGGGGGGCACAGATACGCAGTATTTT.

This chain uses TRBV10-3 with TRBJ1-1, with a possible D match to TRBD1 (5 bases). With 1 base removed from V and 4 bases from J, the gap between germline ends came to 10 bases. Germline V gives CDR1 ENHRY, CDR2 SYGVKD. CDR3 length: 14 residues. CDR3 region: CAISELGPGTEAFF. In nucleotides, the CDR3 is TGTGCCATCAGTGAGTTGGGGCCGGGCACTGAAGCTTTCTTT.

The rearrangement joins TRBV18 to TRBJ2-3; no reliable D call. Looked up from germline, CDR1 is KGHSH and CDR2 is LQKENI. The CDR3 sequence is 15 residues long. Trimming took 0 bases from V and 5 from J, leaving 12 bases between them. The CDR3 DNA reads as TGTGCCAGCTCACCACCCTCCCACTCGAGAGATACGCAGTATTTT. Encoded protein: CASSPPSHSRDTQYF.

This sequence joins TRBV5-5 and TRBJ1-1; D is ambiguous. Germline V CDR1 and CDR2: SGHKS, YYEKEE (reference sequence). The CDR3 covers 14 residues. Trimming shortened V by 6 bases and J by 0 bases, and 12 bases separated the two germline ends. This chain's CDR3 is CASTRNTMNTEAFF. The DNA for the CDR3 is TGTGCCAGCACCAGAAATACCATGAACACTGAAGCTTTCTTT.

This rearrangement joins TRBV11-3 to TRBJ2-2, with a possible D match to TRBD2 (6 bases). The CDR3 length is 15 residues. Germline V gives CDR1 SGHNT, CDR2 YENEEA. Trimming removed 6 bases at V and 3 bases at J, with 14 bases between. The CDR3 region has the DNA TGTGCCAGCAGATCCTTGGGACTGTACACCGGGGAGCTGTTTTTT. Its translation is CASRSLGLYTGELFF. The full variable domain, with the rest looked up from reference TRBV11-3 and TRBJ2-2, is EAGVVQSPRYKIIEKKQPVAFWCNPISGHNTLYWYLQNLGQGPELLIRYENEEAVDDSQLPKDRFSAERLKGVDSTLKIQPAELGDSAVYLCASRSLGLYTGELFFGEGSRLTVL.